This TCR beta chain was sequenced in a study of human versus mouse CDR3 diversity and MHC coevolution. Germline V lookup: CDR1 LNHNV, CDR2 YYDKDF (reference sequence). V gave up 3 bases and J gave up 3 bases, with 17 bases separating them. CDR3 length: 16 amino acids. Method: immunoSEQ multiplex PCR; TCRdb's copy keeps in-frame clones and lacks some. This table has 86,000 or so clones, just over 90% appearing once. Sequencing was performed on naive CD4+ T cells from blood. Stated subset: CD45RO-negative CD62L-positive naive CD4 T cells. The receptor was isolated from a person aged 25 to 75 in good health. The V and J genes are TRBV15 and TRBJ1-1; maybe TRBD1 (6 bases). As DNA, the CDR3 is TGTGCCACCAGCAGCGGACCAGGGGATAGGGACACTGAAGCTTTCTTT. Amino acid sequence: CATSSGPGDRDTEAFF.